One and the same sample provided the 21 T cell receptor beta chains below, sequenced in a study of T-cell reconstitution after alpha-beta-depleted transplantation in children. Unique molecular identifiers were incorporated during preparation of the TCRbeta library. Each CDR3 protein gets one entry after TCRdb re-called the PCR reads with MiXCR. The sample has roughly 490,000 distinct CDR3 sequences; about 10% are singletons. The source was PBMCs, mostly from graft donor cells, collected 180 days after TCRalphabeta/CD19-depleted stem cell transplant. The source of these receptors is a female patient between 2 and 15 years old who had a stem cell transplant for aplastic anemia, so the T cells may come from the graft donor.

This clonotype was seen only a few times. V gene TRBV4-3 combines with J gene TRBJ1-2; maybe TRBD1 (6 bases). Trimming took off 1 base at V and 4 bases at J, with 16 bases between the two ends. Germline V gene lookup returns CDR1 LGHNA and CDR2 YSLEER. This CDR3 region has 16 residues. DNA of the CDR3: TGCGCCAGCAGCCAAGGCCCCCTACAGGGTAGCTATGGCTACACCTTC. Translation: CASSQGPLQGSYGYTF.

This clonotype was seen a handful of times. This chain joins TRBV29-1 and TRBJ1-2, with D possibly being TRBD1 (5 bases). Trimming took 5 bases from V and 2 from J, leaving 12 bases between them. This CDR3 contains 13 residues. The V gene's germline CDR1 is SQVTM and CDR2 ANQGSEA. CDR3 residues: CSVNKGRNYGYTF. CDR3 bases: TGCAGCGTTAATAAGGGGAGAAACTATGGCTACACCTTC. Using reference TRBV29-1 and TRBJ1-2 for the parts outside the CDR3, the full variable domain is SAVISQKPSRDICQRGTSLTIQCQVDSQVTMMFWYRQQPGQSLTLIATANQGSEATYESGFVIDKFPISRPNLTFSTLTVSNMSPEDSSIYLCSVNKGRNYGYTFGSGTRLTVV.

This clonotype showed up many times. The chain uses TRBV7-2 and TRBJ2-3; D unresolved. Germline loops: CDR1 SGHTA, CDR2 FQGNSA. The V end was cut by 2 bases, the J end by 4 bases, with 16 bases between. This CDR3 has 16 amino acids. The CDR3 region is CASSLNPPYGPDTQYF. CDR3 sequence (DNA): TGTGCCAGCAGCTTAAACCCCCCGTACGGCCCAGATACGCAGTATTTT.

This clonotype has more than one count but fewer than ten. The V gene is TRBV11-1, the J gene TRBJ1-1; possibly TRBD1 for D (6 bases). This CDR3 is 18 amino acids long. Germline values: CDR1 SGHAT, CDR2 FQDESV (reference sequence). The ends were cut back, 1 base at V and 3 bases at J, with 21 bases in the middle. The CDR3 nucleotides are TGTGCCAGCAGCTTAGGCGCGGGGGCAGGCCTCTCTTACACTGAAGCTTTCTTT. Amino acids: CASSLGAGAGLSYTEAFF.

This clonotype occurred a few times. The chain couples TRBV5-6 to TRBJ1-1, with D possibly TRBD1 on 5 matching bases. Germline CDR1 is SGHDT and CDR2 is YYEEEE. V gave up 7 bases and J gave up 1 base, with 11 bases separating them. There are 13 residues in the CDR3. CDR3: CASRYRTNTEAFF. The CDR3 region has the DNA TGTGCCAGCCGCTACAGGACGAACACTGAAGCTTTCTTT.

There are a few counts of this clonotype. The chain combines TRBV19 with TRBJ1-2; 9 positions match TRBD1. With V trimmed by 6 bases and J by 6 bases, 5 bases remained unmatched. CDR3 size: 13 residues. CDR1 and CDR2 (germline): LNHDA, SQIVND (reference sequence). CDR3: CASRAGTGNGYTF. For the CDR3, the DNA is TGTGCCAGTAGAGCCGGGACAGGGAATGGCTACACCTTC.

The genes are TRBV7-2 and TRBJ2-2, with D maybe TRBD2 (6 bases). The length of the CDR3 is 16 residues. V was cut by 5 bases and J by 4 bases, with 17 bases left in between. Looked up from germline, CDR1 is SGHTA and CDR2 is FQGNSA. The CDR3 reads CASSRGSGRGTGELFF. Written as DNA, the CDR3 is TGTGCCAGCAGCCGGGGGAGTGGAAGGGGCACCGGGGAGCTGTTTTTT.

The chain joins TRBV20-1 to TRBJ1-1, with D possibly matching TRBD1 (5 bases). Germline V lookup: CDR1 DFQATT, CDR2 SNEGSKA (reference sequence). Trimming took 6 bases from V and 1 from J, leaving 21 bases between them. The CDR3 has 16 amino acids. The CDR3 here is CSARLGRGDPNTEAFF. The CDR3 DNA reads as TGCAGTGCGAGGTTGGGCCGGGGGGACCCGAACACTGAAGCTTTCTTT.

The chain joins TRBV13 to TRBJ2-3, with 9 bases identical to TRBD1. The CDR3 runs to 17 residues. Per germline, CDR1 PRHDT and CDR2 FYEKMQ (reference sequence). V was pared by 5 bases and J by 3 bases, with 12 bases of the junction left unmatched. The CDR3 reads CASSLVRTGAITDTQYF. CDR3 bases: TGTGCCAGCAGCCTAGTACGGACAGGGGCAATTACAGATACGCAGTATTTT.

This clonotype was counted between two and nine times. CDR3 DNA: TGTGCCAGCAGCCTACAGGGCATGAACACTGAAGCTTTCTTT. Protein: CASSLQGMNTEAFF. The chain is built from TRBV14 and TRBJ1-1, with D perhaps matching TRBD1 (6 bases). This CDR3 comprises 14 residues. The V gene's germline CDR1 is SGHDN and CDR2 FVKESK. V was pared by 4 bases and J by 0 bases, with 9 bases between.

This clonotype has more than one count but fewer than ten. The genes are TRBV6-1 and TRBJ1-2, with 8 bases that match TRBD1. This CDR3 has 16 amino acids. From germline, CDR1 is MNHNS and CDR2 SASEGT. Unmatched junction bases numbered 7, after V lost 2 bases and J lost 2 bases. In nucleotides, the CDR3 is TGTGCCAGCAGTGAAATGGGGGACAGGAGGAACTATGGCTACACCTTC. Protein: CASSEMGDRRNYGYTF.

The J gene is TRBJ1-5, the V gene TRBV28, with D unclear. Between the trimmed V and J ends, which lost 2 bases and 7 bases, there was a span of 12 bases. This CDR3 region has 14 residues. Looked up from germline, CDR1 is MDHEN and CDR2 is SYDVKM. The CDR3 sequence is CASSLGQSTQPQHF. CDR3 coding DNA: TGTGCCAGCAGTTTAGGGCAGAGCACACAGCCCCAGCATTTT.

In its sample, this clonotype was seen many times. This rearrangement joins TRBV2 to TRBJ2-2, with 9 bases identical to TRBD2. The CDR3 is 15 residues long. Germline trimming cut 3 bases from V and 3 bases from J; bases unmatched to any gene: 2. Germline V gene lookup returns CDR1 SNHLY and CDR2 FYNNEI. The CDR3 DNA reads TGTGCCAGCAGTGAGGCGGGAGGGGACACCGGGGAGCTGTTTTTT. Its translation: CASSEAGGDTGELFF.

V and J are TRBV5-5 and TRBJ2-7, with TRBD1 matching 8 bases. The CDR3 is 16 residues long. The V gene's germline CDR1 is SGHKS and CDR2 YYEKEE (reference sequence). V dropped 4 bases and J dropped 2; count of bases not matched to a gene: 11. The CDR3 here is CASSSTGGPLTYEQYF. The CDR3 DNA follows: TGTGCCAGCAGCAGCACAGGGGGTCCACTAACCTACGAGCAGTACTTC.

About this clonotype: With a much larger clone just one base away, this may be a read error. The chain is built from TRBV24-1 and TRBJ2-2, with 9 bases identical to TRBD2. Germline lookup yields CDR1 KGHDR and CDR2 SFDVKD. The CDR3 spans 18 residues. Trimming removed 0 bases from V and 4 bases from J; junction bases left unmatched: 8. CDR3 in amino acids: CATSDLVNSGRPTGELFF. As DNA, the CDR3 is TGTGCCACCAGTGATTTGGTGAATAGCGGGAGACCCACCGGGGAGCTGTTTTTT.

The chain couples TRBV11-2 to TRBJ2-1; perhaps D is TRBD1 or TRBD2 (6 bases each). V lost 11 bases to trimming and J lost 8 bases, with 22 bases between them. The CDR3 covers 14 residues. Germline assignment: CDR1 SGHAT and CDR2 FQNNGV. CDR3 region: CASGGGFSIDEQFF. The CDR3 DNA is TGTGCCTCAGGAGGGGGATTTTCAATCGATGAGCAGTTCTTC.

V usage is TRBV20-1 and J usage is TRBJ2-2; tentatively, D is TRBD1 (6 bases). Trimming removed 2 bases at V and 1 base at J, with 14 bases between. Germline V lookup: CDR1 DFQATT, CDR2 SNEGSKA (reference sequence). There are 16 residues in the CDR3. The CDR3 DNA follows: TGCAGTGCTAGACAGTCTGGGACAAAGAACACCGGGGAGCTGTTTTTT. It is translated as CSARQSGTKNTGELFF.

This clonotype was found many times. The chain combines TRBV29-1 with TRBJ1-1; 9 nucleotides align to TRBD1. Trimming took 6 bases from V and 5 from J; bases not matched to a gene: 7. CDR1 and CDR2 (germline): SQVTM, ANQGSEA. CDR3 length equals 13 residues. As DNA, the CDR3 is TGCAGCGTGGAGAGGACAGGGGAGACTGAAGCTTTCTTT. This encodes CSVERTGETEAFF.

The chain carries TRBV7-6 and TRBJ1-1; TRBD1 aligns across 7 bases. V shed 5 bases, J shed 6 bases, and the junction held 9 bases outside the gene matches. The CDR3 is made up of 14 amino acids. Germline CDR1 SGHVS, CDR2 FNYEAQ. The CDR3 is CASSPSGTAPEAFF. CDR3 nucleotides: TGTGCCAGCAGCCCGAGTGGGACAGCGCCTGAAGCTTTCTTT. Supplemented by reference TRBV7-6 and TRBJ1-1, the full variable domain reads GAGVSQSPRYKVTKRGQDVALRCDPISGHVSLYWYRQALGQGPEFLTYFNYEAQQDKSGLPNDRFSAERPEGSISTLTIQRTEQRDSAMYRCASSPSGTAPEAFFGQGTRLTVV.

This clonotype was seen a handful of times. The chain is built from TRBV7-2 and TRBJ2-1; 9 nucleotides agree with TRBD1. The germline CDR1 and CDR2 sequences are SGHTA and FQGNSA. CDR3 length equals 16 residues. The J segment lost 7 bases and the V segment lost 1 base, leaving 8 bases of the junction unmatched. The chain's CDR3 is CASSLVEGQGRNEQFF. The CDR3 nucleotides are TGTGCCAGCAGCTTAGTTGAGGGACAGGGTAGGAATGAGCAGTTCTTC. Supplemented by reference TRBV7-2 and TRBJ2-1, the full variable domain reads GAGVSQSPSNKVTEKGKDVELRCDPISGHTALYWYRQSLGQGLEFLIYFQGNSAPDKSGLPSDRFSAERTGGSVSTLTIQRTQQEDSAVYLCASSLVEGQGRNEQFFGPGTRLTVL.

This clonotype has just a few counts. The chain joins TRBV12-3 or TRBV12-4 to TRBJ1-1; D is uncertain. V was clipped by 3 bases and J by 1 base, with 6 bases between them. The CDR3 runs to 13 residues. CDR3 residues: CASSLRKNTEAFF. CDR3 nucleotide sequence: TGTGCCAGCAGTTTGCGAAAGAACACTGAAGCTTTCTTT.